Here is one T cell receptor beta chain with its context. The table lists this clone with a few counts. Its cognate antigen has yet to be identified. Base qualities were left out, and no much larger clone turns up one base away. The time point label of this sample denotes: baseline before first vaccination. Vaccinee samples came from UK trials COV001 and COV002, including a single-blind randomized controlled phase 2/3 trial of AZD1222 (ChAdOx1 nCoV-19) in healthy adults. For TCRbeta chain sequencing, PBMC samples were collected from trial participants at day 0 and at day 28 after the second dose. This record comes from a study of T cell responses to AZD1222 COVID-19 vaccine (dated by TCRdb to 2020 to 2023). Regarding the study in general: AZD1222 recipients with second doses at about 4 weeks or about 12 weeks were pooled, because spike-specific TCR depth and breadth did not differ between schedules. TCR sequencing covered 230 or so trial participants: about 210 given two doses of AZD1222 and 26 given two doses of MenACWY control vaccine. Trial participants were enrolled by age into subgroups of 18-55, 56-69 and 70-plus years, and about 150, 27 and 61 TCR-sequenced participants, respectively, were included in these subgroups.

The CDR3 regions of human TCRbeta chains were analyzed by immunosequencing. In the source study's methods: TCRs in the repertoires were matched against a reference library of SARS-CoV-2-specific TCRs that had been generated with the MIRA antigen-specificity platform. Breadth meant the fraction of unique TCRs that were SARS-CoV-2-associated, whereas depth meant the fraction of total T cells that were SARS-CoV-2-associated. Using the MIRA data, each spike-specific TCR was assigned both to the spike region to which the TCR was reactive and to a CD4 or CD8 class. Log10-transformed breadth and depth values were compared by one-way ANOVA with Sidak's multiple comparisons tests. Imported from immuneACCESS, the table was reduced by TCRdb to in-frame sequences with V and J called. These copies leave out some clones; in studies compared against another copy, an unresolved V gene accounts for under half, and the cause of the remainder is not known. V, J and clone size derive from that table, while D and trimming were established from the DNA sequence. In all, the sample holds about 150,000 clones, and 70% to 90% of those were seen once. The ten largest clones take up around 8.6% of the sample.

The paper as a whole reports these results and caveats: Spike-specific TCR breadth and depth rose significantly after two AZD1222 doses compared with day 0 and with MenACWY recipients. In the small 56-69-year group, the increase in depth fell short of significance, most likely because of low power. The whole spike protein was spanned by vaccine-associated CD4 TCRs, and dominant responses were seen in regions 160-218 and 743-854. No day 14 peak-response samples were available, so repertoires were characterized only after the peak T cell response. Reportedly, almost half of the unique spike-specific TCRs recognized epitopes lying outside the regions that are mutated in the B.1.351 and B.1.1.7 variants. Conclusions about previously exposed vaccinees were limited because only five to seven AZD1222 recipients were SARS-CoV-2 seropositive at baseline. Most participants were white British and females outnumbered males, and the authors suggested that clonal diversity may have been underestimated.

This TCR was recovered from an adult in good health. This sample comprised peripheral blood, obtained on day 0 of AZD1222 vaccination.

CDR3 loop: CASSIGGTGGREPQHF. The nucleotide sequence is given as TGTGCCAGTAGTATTGGCGGAACAGGGGGCAGGGAGCCCCAGCATTTT. This receptor chain uses TRBV19 and TRBJ1-5; 9 central nucleotides agree with TRBD1. From its cysteine to its phenylalanine, the CDR3 spans 16 amino acids. This entry keeps only the CDR3 DNA: 48 bases, framed from base 1. From the germline V gene (reference sequence), CDR1 is LNHDA and CDR2 is SQIVND. Clipping removes 3 bases from V and 8 bases from J, with 11 as the unmatched junction base count.